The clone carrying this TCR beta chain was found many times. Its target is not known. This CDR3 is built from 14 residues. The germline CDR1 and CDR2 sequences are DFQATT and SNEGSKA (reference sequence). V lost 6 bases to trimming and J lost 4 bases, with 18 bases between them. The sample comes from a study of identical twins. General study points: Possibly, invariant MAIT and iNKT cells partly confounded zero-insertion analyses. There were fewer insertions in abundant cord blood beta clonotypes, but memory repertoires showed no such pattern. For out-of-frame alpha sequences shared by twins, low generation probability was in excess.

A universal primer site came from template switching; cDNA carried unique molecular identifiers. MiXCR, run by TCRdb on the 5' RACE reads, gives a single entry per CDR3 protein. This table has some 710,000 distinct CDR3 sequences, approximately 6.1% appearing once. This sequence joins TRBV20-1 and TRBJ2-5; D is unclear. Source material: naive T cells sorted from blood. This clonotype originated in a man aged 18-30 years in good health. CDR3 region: CSALNAETSETQYF. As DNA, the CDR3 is TGCAGTGCACTGAATGCCGAGACATCAGAGACCCAGTACTTC.